The T cell receptor (beta chain) described here comes from a study of response to subunit inactivated influenza vaccine. TCRdb re-called the RT-PCR reads through MiXCR, storing one row per CDR3 protein. The sample includes 650,000 to 800,000 distinct CDR3 sequences, less than 20% seen only once; the top ten take about 11%. This clonotype was picked up many times. The target antigen is unknown. Study-wide findings and caveats: The study's authors posited that every seasonal influenza vaccination enlists few new T cells.

The germline V and J ends were trimmed by 6 bases and 10 bases, with 18 bases remaining between them. The CDR3 contains 14 residues. CDR1 is MNHNS and CDR2 is SASEGT in the germline V gene. Sequencing used PBMCs from blood, obtained around 5 days after vaccination. The J gene is TRBJ1-4, the V gene TRBV6-1, with D possibly matching TRBD1 (6 bases). This clonotype was sampled from a man in his forties or fifties who received an inactivated influenza vaccine. The chain's CDR3 is CASSPTGYDGKLFF. Here the CDR3 DNA reads TGTGCCAGCAGCCCTACAGGGTATGATGGAAAACTGTTTTTT.